The clone carrying this T cell receptor (beta chain) was counted only a few times. Its antigen is currently unknown. The sample contains more than one DNA sequence encoding this CDR3. The data belong to a study of CD8+ T cells in alopecia areata. Broader study findings: A large proportion of expanded lesional clones were detected persisting in scalp and blood during tofacitinib.

Once RNA had been extracted, it was reverse transcribed into cDNA to act as the sequencing template. Using immunoSEQ multiplex PCR, the repertoire was profiled, and TCRdb retains in-frame clones only, with some absent. Of around 150,000 clones listed, approximately 65% are singletons. Germline values: CDR1 GTSNPN, CDR2 SVGIG (reference sequence). The germline V and J ends were trimmed by 1 base and 6 bases, with 5 bases remaining between them. The CDR3 loop spans 11 amino acids. Treatment described: oral pan-JAK inhibitor, 5-10 mg twice daily. The clonotype originates from a human donor with alopecia areata. The sequenced sample was CD4+ T cells sorted from blood, obtained at week 4, from a patient treated with tofacitinib. The rearrangement links TRBV30 to TRBJ2-3; D uncertain. DNA of the CDR3: TGTGCCTGGAGTGGAACTGATACGCAGTATTTT. It encodes CAWSGTDTQYF.